The 32 T cell receptor beta chains in this list originate from one sample, sequenced in a study of cytomegalovirus exposure and HLA in healthy donors. The PCR employed 60 Vbeta primers together with 13 Jbeta primers. Libraries were prepared by immunoSEQ multiplex PCR; TCRdb keeps only in-frame clonotypes and omits some of them. This table has 150,000 to 190,000 clones, roughly 80% appearing once. Sequenced input: PBMCs. The receptors stem from a man aged 18 to 29 in good health and CMV-seronegative.

CDR3 region: CASSLKRQREETQYF. The CDR3 DNA is TGCGCCAGCAGCTTGAAGCGACAGCGGGAAGAGACCCAGTACTTC. J is TRBJ2-5 and V is TRBV5-1; a possible D gene is TRBD2 (6 bases). Germline CDR1 SGHRS, CDR2 YFSETQ. V lost 1 base to trimming and J lost 3 bases, with 13 bases between them. CDR3 length: 15 amino acids. The whole variable domain, remainder taken from reference TRBV5-1 and TRBJ2-5, is KAGVTQTPRYLIKTRGQQVTLSCSPISGHRSVSWYQQTPGQGLQFLFEYFSETQRNKGNFPGRFSGRQFSNSRSEMNVSTLELGDSALYLCASSLKRQREETQYFGPGTRLLVL.

This rearrangement joins TRBV4-3 to TRBJ2-7, with 7 nucleotides matching TRBD1. J gave up 4 bases and V 1 base, and 10 bases lay outside the gene matches. Germline V lookup: CDR1 LGHNA, CDR2 YSLEER. The length of the CDR3 is 16 residues. The chain's CDR3 is CASSQGLDRNLYEQYF. CDR3 bases: TGCGCCAGCAGCCAAGGGTTGGACAGGAACCTGTACGAGCAGTACTTC.

The CDR3 reads CAISGQTSGANIQYF. The CDR3 DNA sequence: TGTGCCATCAGTGGTCAGACTAGTGGGGCAAACATTCAGTACTTC. V is TRBV10-3 and J is TRBJ2-4, with D possibly being TRBD2 (6 bases). Trimming pared 4 bases from V and 6 bases from J, leaving 16 bases between. The CDR3 has 15 residues. From germline, CDR1 is ENHRY and CDR2 SYGVKD.

V and J are TRBV4-3 and TRBJ2-3, with D possibly TRBD2 on 5 matching bases. Germline CDR1 is LGHNA and CDR2 is YSLEER. Trimming stripped 3 bases from V and 3 bases from J, with 10 bases between. The CDR3 loop spans 14 amino acids. The CDR3 is CASSQDLYTDTQYF. Here the CDR3 DNA reads TGCGCCAGCAGCCAGGACTTGTATACAGATACGCAGTATTTT.

This clone was seen only a few times. The J gene is TRBJ1-1, the V gene TRBV5-1; the D gene is possibly TRBD1 (5 bases). The germline gives CDR1 SGHRS, CDR2 YFSETQ. The V end was cut by 4 bases, the J end by 2 bases, with 15 bases between. CDR3 length: 15 residues. The CDR3 coding sequence is TGCGCCAGCAGCGCGACCACAGGAATAAACACTGAAGCTTTCTTT. This codes for CASSATTGINTEAFF.

The chain links TRBV6-5 to TRBJ2-1, with D possibly matching TRBD2 (6 bases). V lost 6 bases, J lost 5 bases, and 17 bases lay in between. The CDR3 is 15 amino acids. Per the germline V gene, CDR1 is MNHEY and CDR2 is SVGAGI. CDR3 region: CASSPPWGVNNEQFF. The CDR3 DNA reads TGTGCCAGCAGCCCCCCCTGGGGGGTAAACAATGAGCAGTTCTTC.

The genes are TRBV19 and TRBJ2-6; the D gene is possibly TRBD1 (5 bases). The CDR3 is 15 amino acids. The germline V and J ends were trimmed by 0 bases and 9 bases, with 12 bases remaining between them. From germline, CDR1 is LNHDA and CDR2 SQIVND (reference sequence). CDR3 region: CASSIELAGHNVLTF. CDR3 DNA: TGTGCCAGTAGTATAGAATTGGCAGGGCACAACGTCCTGACTTTC.

A single count supports this clone. This chain links TRBV6-5 with TRBJ1-1; perhaps TRBD1 as D (6 bases). Trimming cost V 4 bases and J 11 bases, with 20 bases left between them. The CDR3 is 14 amino acids. Germline CDR1 reads MNHEY; CDR2 reads SVGAGI. The CDR3 spells CASSSDLRGGAAFF. The DNA of the CDR3 is TGTGCCAGCAGTTCCGACTTGAGGGGGGGTGCGGCTTTCTTT.

The chain uses TRBV4-1 and TRBJ1-1; D remains unclear. The CDR3 totals 13 residues. Trimming took off 3 bases at V and 5 bases at J, with 10 bases between the two ends. The germline V gene has CDR1 MGHRA and CDR2 YSYEKL. CDR3 sequence (DNA): TGCGCCAGCAGCCATCCGGGAGCGACTGAAGCTTTCTTT. Its protein product is CASSHPGATEAFF.

This clone occurred a few times. The gene calls are TRBV10-3 and TRBJ2-7, with TRBD2 matching over 14 bases. The CDR3 runs 15 residues. Germline V CDR1 and CDR2: ENHRY, SYGVKD. V lost 2 bases and J lost 4; bases outside the gene matches: 1. DNA for the CDR3: TGTGCCATCAGTGAGGGACTAGCGGGAGGTTACGAGCAGTACTTC. This codes for CAISEGLAGGYEQYF.

This clone appeared once. The chain employs TRBV6-1 and TRBJ1-2; 8 bases match TRBD1. The ends lost 8 bases at V and 4 bases at J; junction bases unmatched: 3. CDR3 size: 12 residues. Germline V gene data show CDR1 as MNHNS and CDR2 as SASEGT. CDR3 sequence: CASAGGVYGYTF. CDR3 DNA sequence: TGTGCCAGCGCAGGGGGCGTCTATGGCTACACCTTC.

The chain links TRBV28 to TRBJ1-1, with D tentatively TRBD1 (5 bases). The CDR3 length is 14 residues. The V end was cut by 4 bases, the J end by 1 base, with 10 bases between. The germline gives CDR1 MDHEN, CDR2 SYDVKM. CDR3 in DNA: TGTGCCAGCAGTTCGGCAGGGAAGAACACTGAAGCTTTCTTT. This sequence encodes CASSSAGKNTEAFF.

This rearrangement joins TRBV19 to TRBJ2-1; 13 bases agree with TRBD2. Germline V lookup: CDR1 LNHDA, CDR2 SQIVND (reference sequence). V lost 4 bases and J lost 0; bases outside the gene matches: 12. The CDR3 runs 20 residues. The CDR3 loop reads CASSTLLGLAGVSSYNEQFF. The CDR3, as DNA: TGTGCCAGTAGTACCTTGCTAGGACTAGCGGGAGTCAGCTCCTACAATGAGCAGTTCTTC.

This clone was observed a few times. The rearrangement uses TRBV27 and TRBJ2-1, with D possibly matching TRBD2 (6 bases). V was shortened by 10 bases and J by 6 bases, with 13 bases between the two germline ends. CDR3 size: 12 residues. Germline V gene data show CDR1 as MNHEY and CDR2 as SMNVEV (reference sequence). Written as DNA, the CDR3 is TGTGCCACTACCGGGACTTCCAATGAGCAGTTCTTC. This translates into CATTGTSNEQFF.

This chain uses TRBV18 with TRBJ2-3, with 12 nucleotides matching TRBD2. CDR1 is KGHSH, CDR2 LQKENI, per germline. V was clipped by 3 bases and J by 3 bases; unmatched bases: 16. The length of the CDR3 is 20 residues. CDR3 DNA: TGTGCCAGCTCACCGTTGCCGGAGGCAGGCACTAGCGGGAGGACAGATACGCAGTATTTT. Its translation is CASSPLPEAGTSGRTDTQYF.

The rearrangement links TRBV5-1 to TRBJ2-2, with D possibly being TRBD2 (5 bases). V was cut by 6 bases and J by 0 bases, with 9 bases left in between. Germline V gene data show CDR1 as SGHRS and CDR2 as YFSETQ. This CDR3 comprises 14 residues. This CDR3 is CASTEGTNTGELFF. The CDR3 DNA follows: TGCGCCAGCACTGAGGGTACGAACACCGGGGAGCTGTTTTTT.

With regard to this clone: Germline is not matched at one junction end, which may reflect a read error. The same CDR3 arises from other DNA sequences in this sample as well. The CDR3 sequence is CASSLGYLGGTYGYTF. DNA of the CDR3: TGCGCCAGCAGCTTAGGATACCTAGGGGGCACATATGGCTACACCTTC. The rearrangement joins TRBV7-2 to TRBJ1-2; TRBD1 agrees at 7 bases. This CDR3 comprises 16 residues. Germline V lookup: CDR1 SGHTA, CDR2 FQGNSA.

V gene TRBV5-1 combines with J gene TRBJ2-7; maybe TRBD1 (6 bases). V lost 0 bases and J 3 bases, leaving 13 bases between the germline ends. Germline V gene data show CDR1 as SGHRS and CDR2 as YFSETQ. The CDR3 extends over 15 amino acids. The CDR3 is CASSLEAGANYEQYF. The CDR3 bases are TGCGCCAGCAGCTTGGAGGCAGGGGCCAACTACGAGCAGTACTTC.

The rearrangement uses TRBV7-2 and TRBJ2-7; perhaps TRBD1 as D (7 bases). CDR1 is SGHTA, CDR2 FQGNSA, per germline. The CDR3 extends over 18 amino acids. V gave up 4 bases and J gave up 0 bases, with 22 bases separating them. This CDR3 reads CASSSRQGGYRSSYEQYF. CDR3 in DNA: TGTGCCAGCAGCTCCAGACAGGGAGGCTACCGAAGCTCCTACGAGCAGTACTTC.

A note on this clone: Other DNA sequences in this specimen translate into the identical CDR3. The chain employs TRBV19 and TRBJ2-5, with a weak D call TRBD2 (5 bases). Germline CDR1 and CDR2: LNHDA and SQIVND (reference sequence). The length of the CDR3 is 13 residues. Between the trimmed V and J ends, which lost 0 bases and 5 bases, there was a span of 7 bases. The CDR3, as DNA: TGTGCCAGTAGTATAGATGGGGAGGAGACCCAGTACTTC. It specifies CASSIDGEETQYF.

Written as DNA, the CDR3 is TGTGCCAGCAGCTTGGATAGCGGGGGTAACGAGCAGTACTTC. The encoded protein is CASSLDSGGNEQYF. The chain is built from TRBV11-2 and TRBJ2-7, with 9 bases aligning to TRBD2. The trim removed 3 bases at V and 5 bases at J, leaving 5 bases unmatched. Per the germline V gene, CDR1 is SGHAT and CDR2 is FQNNGV. The CDR3 totals 14 residues.

V is TRBV5-6 and J is TRBJ1-2; no clear D. Looked up from germline, CDR1 is SGHDT and CDR2 is YYEEEE. The CDR3 has 12 residues. Trimming cost V 4 bases and J 8 bases, with 12 bases left between them. CDR3 DNA sequence: TGTGCCAGCAGCCCGAGAAGAACCGGCTACACCTTC. Residues: CASSPRRTGYTF.

The chain recombines TRBV27 with TRBJ1-1, with D uncertain. V was cut by 3 bases and J by 11 bases, with 4 bases left in between. This CDR3 has 9 residues. Germline CDR1 MNHEY, CDR2 SMNVEV (reference sequence). This chain's CDR3 is CASSFRAFF. CDR3 nucleotide sequence: TGTGCCAGCAGTTTCAGGGCTTTCTTT.

The chain is built from TRBV9 and TRBJ2-5; 8 nucleotides agree with TRBD2. CDR1 and CDR2 (germline): SGDLS, YYNGEE. V gave up 4 bases and J gave up 0 bases; unmatched junction bases: 11. This CDR3 contains 17 residues. CDR3: CASSSLGGAGYQETQYF. The DNA of the CDR3 is TGTGCCAGCAGCTCTCTCGGGGGGGCGGGGTACCAAGAGACCCAGTACTTC.

V and J are TRBV4-3 and TRBJ1-1, with TRBD1 matching 7 bases. The CDR3 sequence is 16 residues long. The germline V gene encodes CDR1 LGHNA and CDR2 YSLEER. V shed 4 bases and J 0 bases; nucleotides not matched to a gene: 8. CDR3 in DNA: TGCGCCAGCAGCCCGGAAGGGGGCGCCCTGAACACTGAAGCTTTCTTT. This encodes CASSPEGGALNTEAFF.

This rearrangement joins TRBV9 to TRBJ2-1, with D maybe TRBD2 (6 bases). The CDR3 runs 16 residues. The V end was cut by 0 bases, the J end by 3 bases, with 13 bases between. Germline V gene sequence: CDR1 SGDLS, CDR2 YYNGEE. CDR3 DNA sequence: TGTGCCAGCAGCGTAGCTGTACGGGAGTACTACAATGAGCAGTTCTTC. This encodes CASSVAVREYYNEQFF.

This rearrangement joins TRBV28 to TRBJ2-3, with a possible D match to TRBD1 (5 bases). Germline CDR1 is MDHEN and CDR2 is SYDVKM. The CDR3 runs 13 residues. The ends were cut back, 6 bases at V and 4 bases at J, with 11 bases in the middle. DNA of the CDR3: TGTGCCAGCAGCCCAGGGCCCCCAGATACGCAGTATTTT. Protein product: CASSPGPPDTQYF. The entire variable domain, with the rest obtained from reference TRBV28 and TRBJ2-3, is as follows: DVKVTQSSRYLVKRTGEKVFLECVQDMDHENMFWYRQDPGLGLRLIYFSYDVKMKEKGDIPEGYSVSREKKERFSLILESASTNQTSMYLCASSPGPPDTQYFGPGTRLTVL.

In regard to this clone: Additional DNA sequences in this sample encode the identical CDR3. V usage is TRBV27 and J usage is TRBJ1-5; D is ambiguous. The CDR3 spans 12 residues. Germline V gene sequence: CDR1 MNHEY, CDR2 SMNVEV (reference sequence). V was cut by 3 bases and J by 4 bases, with 4 bases left in between. CDR3 in amino acids: CASSFLNQPQHF. The CDR3, as DNA: TGTGCCAGCAGTTTTCTGAATCAGCCCCAGCATTTT.

The chain joins TRBV7-9 to TRBJ1-4; no clear D. The germline gives CDR1 SEHNR, CDR2 FQNEAQ (reference sequence). V shed 0 bases and J shed 6 bases, with 8 bases lying between them. This CDR3 is 14 amino acids long. As DNA, the CDR3 is TGTGCCAGCAGCTTAGCGGAGGCGGATGAAAAACTGTTTTTT. Translating gives CASSLAEADEKLFF.

This rearrangement joins TRBV19 to TRBJ2-7; 7 positions match TRBD2. V trimming: 3 bases; J trimming: 7 bases; junction bases outside the gene matches: 9. The CDR3 runs to 14 residues. CDR1 is LNHDA and CDR2 is SQIVND in the germline V gene (reference sequence). The CDR3 nucleotides read TGTGCCAGTAGTATCGCCGGGGGGACCATGGAGCAGTACTTC. It specifies CASSIAGGTMEQYF.

The V call is TRBV5-1, the J call TRBJ2-1, with 8 bases fitting TRBD2. V lost 7 bases, J lost 8 bases, and 5 bases stayed unmatched. Germline V gene lookup returns CDR1 SGHRS and CDR2 YFSETQ. This CDR3 is built from 12 residues. The CDR3 sequence is CASSTGGHEQFF. CDR3 nucleotide sequence: TGCGCCAGCTCAACGGGAGGGCATGAGCAGTTCTTC. Full variable domain (rest looked up from reference TRBV5-1 and TRBJ2-1): KAGVTQTPRYLIKTRGQQVTLSCSPISGHRSVSWYQQTPGQGLQFLFEYFSETQRNKGNFPGRFSGRQFSNSRSEMNVSTLELGDSALYLCASSTGGHEQFFGPGTRLTVL.

The chain carries TRBV27 and TRBJ1-1; tentatively, D is TRBD1 (5 bases). The CDR3 totals 13 residues. The V gene lost 8 bases and the J gene lost 2 bases, with 12 bases spanning the gap. Germline CDR1 and CDR2: MNHEY and SMNVEV (reference sequence). CDR3: CASSSDRNTEAFF. CDR3 nucleotide sequence: TGTGCCAGCTCTTCAGACAGAAACACTGAAGCTTTCTTT.